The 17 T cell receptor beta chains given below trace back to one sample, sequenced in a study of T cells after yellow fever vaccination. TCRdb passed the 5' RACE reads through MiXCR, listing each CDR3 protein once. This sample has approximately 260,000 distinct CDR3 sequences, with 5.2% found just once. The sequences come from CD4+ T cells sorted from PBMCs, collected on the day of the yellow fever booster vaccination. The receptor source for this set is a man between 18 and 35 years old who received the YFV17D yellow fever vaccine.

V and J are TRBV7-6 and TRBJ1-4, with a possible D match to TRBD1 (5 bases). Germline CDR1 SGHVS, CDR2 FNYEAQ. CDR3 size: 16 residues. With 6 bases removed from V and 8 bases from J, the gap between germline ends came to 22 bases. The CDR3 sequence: CASSWNSGPGLEKLFF. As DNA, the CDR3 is TGTGCCAGCAGTTGGAATTCAGGGCCCGGGTTGGAAAAACTGTTTTTT.

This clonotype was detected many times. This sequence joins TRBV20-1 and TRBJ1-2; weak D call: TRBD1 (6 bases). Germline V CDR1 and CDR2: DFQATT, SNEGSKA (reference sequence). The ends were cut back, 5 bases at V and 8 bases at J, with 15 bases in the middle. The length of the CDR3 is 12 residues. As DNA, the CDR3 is TGCAGTGCTCTTACAGGGTGGGGCGGCTACACCTTC. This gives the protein CSALTGWGGYTF.

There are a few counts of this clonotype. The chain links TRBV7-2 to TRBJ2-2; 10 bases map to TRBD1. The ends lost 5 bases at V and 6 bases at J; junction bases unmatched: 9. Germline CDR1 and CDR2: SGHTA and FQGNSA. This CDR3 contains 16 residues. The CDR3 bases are TGTGCCAGCAGCATCCGACAGGGGGCGGCTTCCGGGGAGCTGTTTTTT. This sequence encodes CASSIRQGAASGELFF.

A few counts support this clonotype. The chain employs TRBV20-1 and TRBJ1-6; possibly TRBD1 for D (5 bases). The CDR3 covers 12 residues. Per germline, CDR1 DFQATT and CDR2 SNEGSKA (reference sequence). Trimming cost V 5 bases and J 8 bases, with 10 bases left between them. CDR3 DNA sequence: TGCAGTGCTCAGACAGCGGATTCACCCCTCCACTTT. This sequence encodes CSAQTADSPLHF.

The CDR3 DNA sequence: TGCGCCAGCAGTGATGGGGTGGTTGGAAACACCATATATTTT. Its translation: CASSDGVVGNTIYF. The chain couples TRBV5-1 to TRBJ1-3; no clear D. Trimming removed 5 bases at V and 3 bases at J, with 12 bases between. The CDR3 extends over 14 amino acids. Germline lookup yields CDR1 SGHRS and CDR2 YFSETQ.

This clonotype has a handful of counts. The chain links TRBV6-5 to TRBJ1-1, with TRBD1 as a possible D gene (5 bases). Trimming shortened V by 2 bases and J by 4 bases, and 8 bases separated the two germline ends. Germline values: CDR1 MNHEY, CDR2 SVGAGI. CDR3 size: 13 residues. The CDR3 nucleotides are TGTGCCAGCAGTTACCAGGGAGGCACTGAAGCTTTCTTT. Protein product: CASSYQGGTEAFF.

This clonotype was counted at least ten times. Written as DNA, the CDR3 is TGTGCCAGCAGCGAACTAGCGGGGGGAAACACAGATACGCAGTATTTT. The encoded protein is CASSELAGGNTDTQYF. This rearrangement joins TRBV6-5 to TRBJ2-3; 12 bases map to TRBD2. The CDR3 spans 16 residues. Trimming cost V 6 bases and J 2 bases; bases outside gene matches: 6. Per the germline V gene, CDR1 is MNHEY and CDR2 is SVGAGI.

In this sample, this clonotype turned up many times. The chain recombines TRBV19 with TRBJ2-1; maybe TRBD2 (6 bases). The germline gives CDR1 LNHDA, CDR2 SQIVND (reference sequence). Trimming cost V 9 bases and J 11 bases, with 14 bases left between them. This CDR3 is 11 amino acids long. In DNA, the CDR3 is TGTGCCAGCCAGACTAGTTCCCAGCAGTTCTTC. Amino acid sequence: CASQTSSQQFF. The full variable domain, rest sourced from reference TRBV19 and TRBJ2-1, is DGGITQSPKYLFRKEGQNVTLSCEQNLNHDAMYWYRQDPGQGLRLIYYSQIVNDFQKGDIAEGYSVSREKKESFPLTVTSAQKNPTAFYLCASQTSSQQFFGPGTRLTVL.

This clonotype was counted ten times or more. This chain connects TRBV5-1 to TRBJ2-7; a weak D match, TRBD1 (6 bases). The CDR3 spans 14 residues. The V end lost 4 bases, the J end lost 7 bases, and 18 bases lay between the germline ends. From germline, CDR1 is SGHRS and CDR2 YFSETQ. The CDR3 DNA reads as TGCGCCAGCAGCCGACCTACGGACAGCCCTGAGCAGTACTTC. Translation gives CASSRPTDSPEQYF.

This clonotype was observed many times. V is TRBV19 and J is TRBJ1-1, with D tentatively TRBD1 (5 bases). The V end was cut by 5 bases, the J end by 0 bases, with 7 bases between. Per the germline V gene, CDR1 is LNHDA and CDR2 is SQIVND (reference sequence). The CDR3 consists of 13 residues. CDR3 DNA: TGTGCCAGTAGTGCAGGGTTGAACACTGAAGCTTTCTTT. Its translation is CASSAGLNTEAFF. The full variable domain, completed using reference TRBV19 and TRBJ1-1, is DGGITQSPKYLFRKEGQNVTLSCEQNLNHDAMYWYRQDPGQGLRLIYYSQIVNDFQKGDIAEGYSVSREKKESFPLTVTSAQKNPTAFYLCASSAGLNTEAFFGQGTRLTVV.

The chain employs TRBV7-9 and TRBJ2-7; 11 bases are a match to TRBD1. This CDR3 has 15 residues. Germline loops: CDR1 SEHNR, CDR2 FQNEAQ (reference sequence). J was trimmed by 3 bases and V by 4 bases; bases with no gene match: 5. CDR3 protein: CASSSPGQGDYEQYF. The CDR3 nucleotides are TGTGCCAGCAGCTCGCCGGGACAGGGGGACTACGAGCAGTACTTC. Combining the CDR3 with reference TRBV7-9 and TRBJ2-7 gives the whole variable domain DTGVSQNPRHKITKRGQNVTFRCDPISEHNRLYWYRQTLGQGPEFLTYFQNEAQLEKSRLLSDRFSAERPKGSFSTLEIQRTEQGDSAMYLCASSSPGQGDYEQYFGPGTRLTVT.

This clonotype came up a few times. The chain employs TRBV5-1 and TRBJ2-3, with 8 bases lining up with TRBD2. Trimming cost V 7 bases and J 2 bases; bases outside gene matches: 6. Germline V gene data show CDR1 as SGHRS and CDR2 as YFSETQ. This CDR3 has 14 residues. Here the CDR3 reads CASARGGDTDTQYF. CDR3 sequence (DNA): TGCGCCAGCGCCCGGGGGGGAGACACAGATACGCAGTATTTT.

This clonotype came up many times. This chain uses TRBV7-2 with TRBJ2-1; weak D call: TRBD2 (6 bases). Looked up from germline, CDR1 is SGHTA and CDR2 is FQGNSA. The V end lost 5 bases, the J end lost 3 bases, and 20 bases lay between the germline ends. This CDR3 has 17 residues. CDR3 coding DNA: TGTGCCAGCAGCCCCACGGCGGGGAGCCTTCGCTACAATGAGCAGTTCTTC. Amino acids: CASSPTAGSLRYNEQFF.

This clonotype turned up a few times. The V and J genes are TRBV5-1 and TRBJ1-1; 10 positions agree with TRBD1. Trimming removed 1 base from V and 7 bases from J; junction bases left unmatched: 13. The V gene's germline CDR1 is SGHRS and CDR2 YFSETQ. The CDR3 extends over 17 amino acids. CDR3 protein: CASSLIGTGADGGEAFF. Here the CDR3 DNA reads TGCGCCAGCAGCTTGATCGGGACAGGGGCTGATGGGGGTGAAGCTTTCTTT. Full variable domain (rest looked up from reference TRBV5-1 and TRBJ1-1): KAGVTQTPRYLIKTRGQQVTLSCSPISGHRSVSWYQQTPGQGLQFLFEYFSETQRNKGNFPGRFSGRQFSNSRSEMNVSTLELGDSALYLCASSLIGTGADGGEAFFGQGTRLTVV.

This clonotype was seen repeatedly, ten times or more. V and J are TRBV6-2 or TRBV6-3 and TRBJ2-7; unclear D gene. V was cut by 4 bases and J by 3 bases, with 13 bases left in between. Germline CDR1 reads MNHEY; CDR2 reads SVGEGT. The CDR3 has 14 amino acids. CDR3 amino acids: CASSSRNDRYEQYV. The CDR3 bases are TGTGCCAGCAGTTCACGTAACGACCGCTACGAGCAGTACGTC.

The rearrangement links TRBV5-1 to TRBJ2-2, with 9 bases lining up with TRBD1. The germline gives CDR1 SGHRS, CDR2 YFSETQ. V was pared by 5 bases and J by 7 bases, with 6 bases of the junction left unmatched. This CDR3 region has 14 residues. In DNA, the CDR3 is TGCGCCAGCAGGTCCGGGACAGGGATCGGGGAGCTGTTTTTT. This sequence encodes CASRSGTGIGELFF.

The CDR3 loop is CASSYSGGQGNSYEQYF. CDR3 sequence (DNA): TGTGCCAGCAGTTACTCTGGGGGTCAGGGGAACTCCTACGAGCAGTACTTC. The chain couples TRBV6-5 to TRBJ2-7; perhaps TRBD1 as D (6 bases). The CDR3 has 17 residues. V was cut by 0 bases and J by 0 bases, with 15 bases left in between. The germline CDR1 and CDR2 sequences are MNHEY and SVGAGI.